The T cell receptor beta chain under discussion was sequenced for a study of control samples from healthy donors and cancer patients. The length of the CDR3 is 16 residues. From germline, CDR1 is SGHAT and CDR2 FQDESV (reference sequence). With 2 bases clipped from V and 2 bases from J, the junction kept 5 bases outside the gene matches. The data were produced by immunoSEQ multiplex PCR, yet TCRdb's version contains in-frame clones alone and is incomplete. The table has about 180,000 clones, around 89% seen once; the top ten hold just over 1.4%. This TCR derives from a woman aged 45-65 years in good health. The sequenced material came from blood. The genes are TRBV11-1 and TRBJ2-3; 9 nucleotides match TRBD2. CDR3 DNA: TGTGCCAGCAGCTTATCGGCGGGGGGGTACACAGATACGCAGTATTTT. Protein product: CASSLSAGGYTDTQYF.